The next 30 T cell receptor beta chains were all read from a single sample in a study of beta chain features in type 1 diabetes. Their recognized antigens are unknown. Study observations and caveats: Type 1 diabetes patients showed a moderate but significant shortening of TCRB CDR3s in all four CD4+ subsets.

The entirety of the isolated RNA underwent reverse transcription, so expressed TCRB transcripts were sequenced. Libraries were prepared by immunoSEQ multiplex PCR; TCRdb keeps only in-frame clonotypes and omits some of them. Here the sample spans 310,000 or so clones, 15% being singletons. The sequencing sample was made of naive CD4+ T cells from blood. These receptor sequences come from a man aged 18 to 29 with type 1 diabetes.

CDR3 residues: CASSFLFGETQYF. The CDR3 DNA reads as TGTGCCAGCAGCTTTTTGTTCGGAGAGACCCAGTACTTC. The chain employs TRBV5-4 and TRBJ2-5; D unclear. The germline V gene has CDR1 SGHNT and CDR2 YYREEE (reference sequence). This CDR3 spans 13 amino acids. V lost 2 bases to trimming and J lost 4 bases, with 9 bases between them.

This chain joins TRBV6-1 and TRBJ2-1, with D possibly matching TRBD1 (6 bases). There are 13 residues in the CDR3. Germline V gives CDR1 MNHNS, CDR2 SASEGT. V was shortened by 6 bases and J by 0 bases, with 6 bases between the two germline ends. In DNA, the CDR3 is TGTGCCAGCAGCAGGGGCTCCTACAATGAGCAGTTCTTC. Its translation is CASSRGSYNEQFF.

In this sample, this clone turned up a few times. The chain combines TRBV30 with TRBJ2-3; D is unresolved. Deletions cut 3 bases from V and 0 bases from J, with 4 bases between. CDR1 is GTSNPN and CDR2 is SVGIG in the germline V gene (reference sequence). The CDR3 spans 12 residues. In DNA, the CDR3 is TGTGCCTGGAGCGGGAGCACAGATACGCAGTATTTT. Protein sequence: CAWSGSTDTQYF.

This clone has just a few counts. The genes are TRBV6-6 and TRBJ2-1, with TRBD2 matching over 7 bases. V shed 8 bases, J shed 15 bases, and the junction held 16 bases outside the gene matches. Germline lookup yields CDR1 MNHNY and CDR2 SVGAGI (reference sequence). CDR3 length: 13 residues. CDR3 coding DNA: TGTGCCAGCCTTCAGCGGGGCGCCACAACGCTGTTCTTC. As protein: CASLQRGATTLFF.

The V call is TRBV19, the J call TRBJ2-7, with TRBD1 matching 9 bases. The CDR3 contains 15 residues. With 5 bases clipped from V and 4 bases from J, the junction kept 9 bases outside the gene matches. Germline CDR1 reads LNHDA; CDR2 reads SQIVND (reference sequence). The DNA of the CDR3 is TGTGCCAGTAGTGCAACCGGGACAGGGCGGTACGAGCAGTACTTC. Encoded protein: CASSATGTGRYEQYF.

The chain couples TRBV9 to TRBJ1-1; the match to TRBD1 covers 8 bases. Germline CDR1 is SGDLS and CDR2 is YYNGEE. V lost 3 bases and J lost 3; bases outside the gene matches: 1. The length of the CDR3 is 13 residues. CDR3 in DNA: TGTGCCAGCAGCGGACAGGGGTACACTGAAGCTTTCTTT. Protein: CASSGQGYTEAFF.

This sequence joins TRBV28 and TRBJ1-1; weak D call: TRBD1 (5 bases). Trimming took off 4 bases at V and 3 bases at J, with 15 bases between the two ends. Germline V gene data show CDR1 as MDHEN and CDR2 as SYDVKM. This CDR3 comprises 15 residues. In DNA, the CDR3 is TGTGCCAGCAGTTCCTCTCCCAGGGCCGACACTGAAGCTTTCTTT. It encodes CASSSSPRADTEAFF.

The table lists this clone with a few counts. The CDR3 region has the DNA TGTGCCAGCAGTGAAGGGGGGGCTGGCTCCTACGAGCAGTACTTC. Protein sequence: CASSEGGAGSYEQYF. The chain couples TRBV25-1 to TRBJ2-7, with D possibly TRBD2 on 7 matching bases. The CDR3 extends over 15 amino acids. Germline V gives CDR1 MGHDK, CDR2 SYGVNS. Trimming stripped 2 bases from V and 0 bases from J, with 11 bases between.

To note about this clone: Within the sample, other DNA sequences also encode this same CDR3. The genes are TRBV28 and TRBJ2-7; 7 bases align to TRBD1. Germline V gene lookup returns CDR1 MDHEN and CDR2 SYDVKM. The junction had 4 bases not matched to a gene; V was cut back by 5 bases and J by 3 bases. CDR3 size: 13 residues. In DNA, the CDR3 is TGTGCCAGCAGTCCGGGACAGAGCTACGAGCAGTACTTC. This encodes CASSPGQSYEQYF.

The CDR3 sequence is CASSYGTSGSSQYF. The CDR3 nucleotides are TGTGCCAGCAGTTACGGGACTAGCGGGAGTAGCCAGTACTTC. This chain joins TRBV6-5 and TRBJ2-5; the match to TRBD2 covers 14 bases. The CDR3 covers 14 residues. V was clipped by 2 bases and J by 10 bases; unmatched bases: 3. Looked up from germline, CDR1 is MNHEY and CDR2 is SVGAGI.

This clone was detected only a few times. The genes are TRBV11-1 and TRBJ2-3, with TRBD1 as a possible D gene (5 bases). Germline CDR1 and CDR2: SGHAT and FQDESV (reference sequence). The CDR3 has 16 amino acids. Trimming removed 0 bases from V and 6 bases from J, with 16 bases in between. CDR3 sequence: CASSLARATKRDTQYF. In nucleotides, the CDR3 is TGTGCCAGCAGCTTAGCCAGGGCTACGAAGAGGGATACGCAGTATTTT.

This clone was counted only a few times. The chain recombines TRBV28 with TRBJ2-7, with D perhaps matching TRBD2 (5 bases). The CDR3 is 12 amino acids. Trimming took 1 base from V and 5 from J, leaving 6 bases between them. In germline, CDR1 is MDHEN, CDR2 SYDVKM. CDR3 nucleotides: TGTGCCAGCAGTTTATTGAGGGACGAGCAGTACTTC. It translates to CASSLLRDEQYF.

The rearrangement uses TRBV29-1 and TRBJ1-2, with 8 bases that match TRBD1. Germline values: CDR1 SQVTM, CDR2 ANQGSEA. The CDR3 covers 12 residues. The junction had 6 bases not matched to a gene; V was cut back by 6 bases and J by 6 bases. In DNA, the CDR3 is TGCAGCGTCAGAGACAGGGGAGATGGCTACACCTTC. It is translated as CSVRDRGDGYTF.

There are a few counts of this clone. This sequence joins TRBV4-3 and TRBJ1-2; no reliable D call. CDR1 is LGHNA, CDR2 YSLEER, per germline. CDR3 length: 15 amino acids. V lost 0 bases and J lost 6, with 14 bases in between. CDR3 DNA: TGCGCCAGCAGCCAAGATATAGGGAGGTATGATGGCTACACCTTC. Translation gives CASSQDIGRYDGYTF.

This clone was recorded a few times. Other DNA sequences from this sample encode an identical CDR3 as well. V usage is TRBV28 and J usage is TRBJ2-5, with D hard to call. V lost 9 bases and J lost 2, with 4 bases in between. The CDR3 spans 10 residues. The germline CDR1 and CDR2 sequences are MDHEN and SYDVKM. CDR3 DNA sequence: TGTGCCAGTTCTCAAGAGACCCAGTACTTC. Its protein product is CASSQETQYF.

On this clone: The sample contains more than one DNA sequence encoding this CDR3. The rearrangement joins TRBV9 to TRBJ2-1; TRBD2 matches at 9 bases. The CDR3 has 16 amino acids. Germline CDR1 reads SGDLS; CDR2 reads YYNGEE. Trimming cost V 2 bases and J 1 base; bases outside gene matches: 4. The CDR3 here is CASSVGGGASYNEQFF. Written as DNA, the CDR3 is TGTGCCAGCAGCGTTGGCGGGGGGGCTTCCTACAATGAGCAGTTCTTC.

The rearrangement joins TRBV28 to TRBJ2-7; 8 bases align to TRBD2. V was pared by 6 bases and J by 3 bases, with 4 bases of the junction left unmatched. The CDR3 sequence is 13 residues long. The germline V gene has CDR1 MDHEN and CDR2 SYDVKM. Here the CDR3 DNA reads TGTGCCAGCAGGTTAGCGGGATACTACGAGCAGTACTTC. It codes for CASRLAGYYEQYF.

V and J are TRBV7-2 and TRBJ1-1, with unresolved D. Germline CDR1 and CDR2: SGHTA and FQGNSA. The CDR3 runs 13 residues. Trimming cost V 1 base and J 3 bases, with 6 bases left between them. The chain's CDR3 is CASSLESDTEAFF. The CDR3 DNA is TGTGCCAGCAGCTTAGAGAGTGACACTGAAGCTTTCTTT.

This clone was observed a few times. J is TRBJ2-7 and V is TRBV5-4, with D uncertain. Trimming removed 0 bases from V and 2 bases from J, with 9 bases in between. Germline CDR1 reads SGHNT; CDR2 reads YYREEE (reference sequence). The length of the CDR3 is 14 residues. The CDR3 spells CASSLVNNAYEQYF. CDR3 nucleotide sequence: TGTGCCAGCAGCTTGGTGAACAACGCCTACGAGCAGTACTTC.

This clone was observed a handful of times. This rearrangement joins TRBV11-2 to TRBJ1-2, with D possibly TRBD1 on 5 matching bases. The CDR3 length is 13 residues. CDR1 and CDR2 (germline): SGHAT, FQNNGV. Trimming shortened V by 1 base and J by 4 bases, and 7 bases separated the two germline ends. CDR3 sequence (DNA): TGTGCCAGCAGCTTAGGGGGCGTCTATGGCTACACCTTC. Its translation: CASSLGGVYGYTF. Complete variable domain (other parts from reference TRBV11-2 and TRBJ1-2): EAGVAQSPRYKIIEKRQSVAFWCNPISGHATLYWYQQILGQGPKLLIQFQNNGVVDDSQLPKDRFSAERLKGVDSTLKIQPAKLEDSAVYLCASSLGGVYGYTFGSGTRLTVV.

This clone was detected only a few times. V usage is TRBV27 and J usage is TRBJ2-5; 11 bases fit TRBD2. This CDR3 is built from 18 residues. Germline trimming cut 4 bases from V and 5 bases from J; bases unmatched to any gene: 15. CDR1 and CDR2 (germline): MNHEY, SMNVEV (reference sequence). The CDR3 DNA reads as TGTGCCAGCAGTTCCAGTCCCGGGACTAGCGGAGGTGGGGAGACCCAGTACTTC. This codes for CASSSSPGTSGGGETQYF.

The CDR3 nucleotides are TGTGCCTGGAGCGCACTACACCGAACGAACACTGAAGCTTTCTTT. It is translated as CAWSALHRTNTEAFF. V is TRBV30 and J is TRBJ1-1; the D is unclear. Germline V CDR1 and CDR2: GTSNPN, SVGIG (reference sequence). The V end was cut by 3 bases, the J end by 1 base, with 15 bases between. This CDR3 region has 15 residues.

The gene calls are TRBV30 and TRBJ2-2; 7 bases agree with TRBD1. The CDR3 runs to 14 residues. The V segment lost 3 bases and the J segment 4 bases; nucleotides outside the gene matches: 5. Germline values: CDR1 GTSNPN, CDR2 SVGIG (reference sequence). This chain's CDR3 is CAWSAGQATGELFF. The CDR3 bases are TGTGCCTGGAGCGCTGGACAGGCCACCGGGGAGCTGTTTTTT. Using reference TRBV30 and TRBJ2-2 for the parts outside the CDR3, the full variable domain is SQTIHQWPATLVQPVGSPLSLECTVEGTSNPNLYWYRQAAGRGLQLLFYSVGIGQISSEVPQNLSASRPQDRQFILSSKKLLLSDSGFYLCAWSAGQATGELFFGEGSRLTVL.

V gene TRBV5-6 combines with J gene TRBJ2-1; D may be TRBD2 (6 bases). The CDR3 has 18 amino acids. V lost 4 bases and J lost 0, with 20 bases in between. In germline, CDR1 is SGHDT, CDR2 YYEEEE. The CDR3 sequence: CASSLTWRRGSSYNEQFF. CDR3 bases: TGTGCCAGCAGCCTGACGTGGCGCCGGGGGAGCTCCTACAATGAGCAGTTCTTC.

This clone was observed a handful of times. The V gene is TRBV11-2, the J gene TRBJ2-1; D is undetermined. From germline, CDR1 is SGHAT and CDR2 FQNNGV. The CDR3 contains 13 residues. V was trimmed by 2 bases and J by 3 bases, leaving 5 bases between them. CDR3 in amino acids: CASSLPGYNEQFF. Written as DNA, the CDR3 is TGTGCCAGCAGCTTACCAGGCTACAATGAGCAGTTCTTC.

Only a few counts were recorded for this clone. The chain has TRBV7-9 and TRBJ1-1; 7 positions agree with TRBD1. The CDR3 sequence is 15 residues long. Germline assignment: CDR1 SEHNR and CDR2 FQNEAQ (reference sequence). Trimming removed 5 bases from V and 2 bases from J; junction bases left unmatched: 8. CDR3 protein: CASSPWTGLNTEAFF. CDR3 in DNA: TGTGCCAGCAGCCCCTGGACAGGACTTAACACTGAAGCTTTCTTT.

The genes are TRBV11-2 and TRBJ2-3, with D perhaps TRBD2 (6 bases). Trimming removed 0 bases from V and 2 bases from J, with 9 bases in between. CDR3 length: 15 residues. Germline CDR1 is SGHAT and CDR2 is FQNNGV. CDR3 sequence reads: CASSLEAGYTDTQYF. In nucleotides, the CDR3 is TGTGCCAGCAGCTTAGAGGCGGGATACACAGATACGCAGTATTTT.

The chain has TRBV2 and TRBJ2-5; D might be TRBD2 (5 bases). Trimming left V 1 base short and J 7 bases short, with 10 bases between. Germline values: CDR1 SNHLY, CDR2 FYNNEI. This CDR3 is built from 13 residues. This chain's CDR3 is CASSEGVRGTQYF. CDR3 DNA sequence: TGTGCCAGCAGTGAAGGGGTTCGGGGGACCCAGTACTTC.

This clone was detected only a few times. This sequence joins TRBV29-1 and TRBJ1-3; D unresolved. This CDR3 contains 13 residues. V dropped 2 bases and J dropped 2 bases, with 7 bases sitting between them. Looked up from germline, CDR1 is SQVTM and CDR2 is ANQGSEA. CDR3 bases: TGCAGCGTTGAACCACTAACTGGAAACACCATATATTTT. This encodes CSVEPLTGNTIYF.

The J gene is TRBJ2-3, the V gene TRBV27; TRBD2 agrees at 15 bases. Germline V gene data show CDR1 as MNHEY and CDR2 as SMNVEV (reference sequence). The CDR3 spans 16 residues. Trimming took 10 bases from V and 0 from J; bases not matched to a gene: 5. The CDR3 DNA reads as TGTGCCACCGGGACTAGCGGGGGGAGGAGCACAGATACGCAGTATTTT. Its protein product is CATGTSGGRSTDTQYF.